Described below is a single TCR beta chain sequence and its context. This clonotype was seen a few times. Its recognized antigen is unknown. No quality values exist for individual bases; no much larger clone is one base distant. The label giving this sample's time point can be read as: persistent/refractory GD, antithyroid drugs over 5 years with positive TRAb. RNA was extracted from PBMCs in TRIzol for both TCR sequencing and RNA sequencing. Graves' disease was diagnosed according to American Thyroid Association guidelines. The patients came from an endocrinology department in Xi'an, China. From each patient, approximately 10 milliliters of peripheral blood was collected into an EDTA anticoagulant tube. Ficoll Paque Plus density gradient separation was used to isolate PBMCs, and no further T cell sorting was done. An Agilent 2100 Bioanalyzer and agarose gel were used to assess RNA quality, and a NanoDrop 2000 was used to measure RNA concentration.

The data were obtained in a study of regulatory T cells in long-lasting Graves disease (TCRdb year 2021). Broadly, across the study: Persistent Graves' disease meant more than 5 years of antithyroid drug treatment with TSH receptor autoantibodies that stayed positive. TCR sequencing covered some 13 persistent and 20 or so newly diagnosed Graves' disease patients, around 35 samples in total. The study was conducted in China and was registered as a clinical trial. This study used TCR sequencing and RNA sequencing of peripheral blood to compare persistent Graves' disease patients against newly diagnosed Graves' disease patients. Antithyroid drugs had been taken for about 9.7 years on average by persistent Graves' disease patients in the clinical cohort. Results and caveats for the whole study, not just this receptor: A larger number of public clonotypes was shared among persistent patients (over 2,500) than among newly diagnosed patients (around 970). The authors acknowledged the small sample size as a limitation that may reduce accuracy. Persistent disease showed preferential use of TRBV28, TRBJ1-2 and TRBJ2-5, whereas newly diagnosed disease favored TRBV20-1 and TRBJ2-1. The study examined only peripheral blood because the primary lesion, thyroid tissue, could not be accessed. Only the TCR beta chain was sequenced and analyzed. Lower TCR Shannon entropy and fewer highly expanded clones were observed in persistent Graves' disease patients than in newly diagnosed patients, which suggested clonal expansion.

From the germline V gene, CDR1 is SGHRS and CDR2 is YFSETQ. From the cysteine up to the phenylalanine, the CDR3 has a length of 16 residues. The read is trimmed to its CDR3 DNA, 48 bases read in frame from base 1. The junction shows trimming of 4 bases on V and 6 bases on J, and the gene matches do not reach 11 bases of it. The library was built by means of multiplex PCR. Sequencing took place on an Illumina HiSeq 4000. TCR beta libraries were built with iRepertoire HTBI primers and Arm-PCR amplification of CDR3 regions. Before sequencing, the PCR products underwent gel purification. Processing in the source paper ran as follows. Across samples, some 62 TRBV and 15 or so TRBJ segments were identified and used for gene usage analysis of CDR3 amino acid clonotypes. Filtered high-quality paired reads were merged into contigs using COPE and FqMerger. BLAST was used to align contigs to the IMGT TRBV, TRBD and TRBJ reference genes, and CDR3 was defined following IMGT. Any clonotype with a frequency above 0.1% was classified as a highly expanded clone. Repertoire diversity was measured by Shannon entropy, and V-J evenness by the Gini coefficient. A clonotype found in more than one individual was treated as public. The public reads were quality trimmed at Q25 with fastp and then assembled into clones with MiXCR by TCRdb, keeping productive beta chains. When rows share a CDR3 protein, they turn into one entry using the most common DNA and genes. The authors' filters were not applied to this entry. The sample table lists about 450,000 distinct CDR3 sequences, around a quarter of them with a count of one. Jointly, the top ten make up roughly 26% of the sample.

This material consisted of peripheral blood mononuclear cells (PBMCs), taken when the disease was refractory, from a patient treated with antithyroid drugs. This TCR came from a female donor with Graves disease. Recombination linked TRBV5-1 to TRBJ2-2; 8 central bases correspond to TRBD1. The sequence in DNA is TGCGCCAGCAGCACTCAGGGGGCGGTTGGTGCCGGGGAGCTGTTTTTT. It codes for CASSTQGAVGAGELFF.